Listed below are T cell receptor beta chains from one sample, sequenced in a study of human thymus T cells. TCRdb's table, derived via immunoSEQ multiplex PCR, lists solely in-frame clones and lacks some. The sample lists approximately 71,000 clones, roughly 94% occurring once. What was sequenced was thymus tissue. These TCRs come from a girl in the first two years of life with a congenital heart defect but otherwise immunologically healthy. Each CDR3 is given with its conserved first and last residue. A D gene is named only where the DNA matches it firmly. The size of a clone is reported for some rows only, either as once, few or many, or as a class for expanded clones.

J | D | size | V | CDR3 | DNA
TRBJ2-2 | - | - | TRBV27 | CASSLRAETGELFF | TGTGCCAGCAGTTTACGGGCGGAGACCGGGGAGCTGTTTTTT
TRBJ2-3 | TRBD2 | - | TRBV10-2 | CASTFSGRAVIDTQYF | TGCGCCAGCACCTTTAGCGGGAGGGCCGTTATAGATACGCAGTATTTT
TRBJ2-5 | TRBD2 | - | TRBV2 | CASSLTSGTKIETQYF | TGTGCCAGCAGTTTGACTAGCGGGACCAAAATTGAGACCCAGTACTTC
TRBJ1-2 | - | - | TRBV30 | CAWRSGGASPPGYGYTF | TGTGCCTGGAGAAGTGGGGGGGCCTCCCCCCCGGGCTATGGCTACACCTTC
TRBJ2-4 | - | - | TRBV4-3 | CASSQERLRGVAKNIQYF | TGCGCCAGCAGCCAAGAACGGCTTAGAGGTGTGGCCAAAAACATTCAGTACTTC
TRBJ2-5 | - | - | TRBV2 | CASSEGDTGLWEETQYF | TGTGCCAGCAGTGAAGGTGATACGGGCCTCTGGGAAGAGACCCAGTACTTC
TRBJ2-1 | TRBD2 | - | TRBV28 | CASSCLAGAGEQFF | TGTGCCAGCAGTTGCCTAGCGGGAGCTGGGGAGCAGTTCTTC
TRBJ2-1 | - | once | TRBV4-3 | CASSQSTLGLTHTNNEQFF | TGCGCCAGCAGCCAATCGACCTTGGGGCTTACTCACACCAACAATGAGCAGTTCTTC
TRBJ2-7 | TRBD1 | - | TRBV7-9 | CASSPGQGASYEQYF | TGTGCCAGCAGCCCCGGACAGGGAGCCTCCTACGAGCAGTACTTC
TRBJ1-2 | - | - | TRBV6-1 | CASLGRGGYGYTF | TGTGCCAGCTTGGGCAGGGGAGGCTATGGCTACACCTTC
TRBJ2-3 | TRBD2 | - | TRBV5-1 | CASSFDGRRARGADTQYF | TGCGCCAGCAGCTTTGACGGGAGGCGGGCAAGGGGTGCGGATACGCAGTATTTT
TRBJ2-7 | TRBD1 | once | TRBV27 | CASTRDRRSEQYF | TGTGCCAGCACCCGGGACAGGAGGTCCGAGCAGTACTTC
TRBJ1-5 | - | - | TRBV28 | CASSPPTGQPQHF | TGTGCCAGCAGCCCCCCGACAGGACAGCCCCAGCATTTT
TRBJ1-5 | - | - | TRBV19 | CASRGGYQPQHF | TGTGCCAGTAGGGGGGGATATCAGCCCCAGCATTTT
TRBJ2-5 | - | - | TRBV6-4 | CARPLAQYF | TGTGCCCGACCATTAGCCCAGTACTTC
TRBJ2-7 | - | - | TRBV7-8 | CASSRTPGYEQYF | TGTGCCAGCAGCCGGACACCGGGCTACGAGCAGTACTTC
TRBJ1-4 | - | - | TRBV6-5 | CASSLHVSTNEKLFF | TGTGCCAGCAGCTTACATGTGTCAACTAATGAAAAACTGTTTTTT
TRBJ1-1 | TRBD1 | - | TRBV11-2 | CASSLTRTGANTEAFF | TGTGCCAGCAGCTTAACCCGGACAGGGGCGAACACTGAAGCTTTCTTT
TRBJ2-3 | TRBD2 | - | TRBV9 | CASSSLAGVLLTDTQYF | TGTGCCAGCAGCTCACTAGCGGGAGTTCTACTCACAGATACGCAGTATTTT
TRBJ2-1 | - | once | TRBV29-1 | CSVDRYNEQFF | TGCAGCGTTGATAGATACAATGAGCAGTTCTTC
TRBJ1-2 | TRBD1 | once | TRBV7-2 | CASSRAGGSYGYTF | TGTGCCAGCAGCCGAGCAGGGGGGTCCTATGGCTACACCTTC
TRBJ2-2 | TRBD1 | - | TRBV9 | CASSDSGTANTGELFF | TGTGCCAGCAGCGACTCCGGGACAGCGAACACCGGGGAGCTGTTTTTT
TRBJ1-5 | TRBD1 | - | TRBV15 | CATSRKTGGCTDSNQPQHF | TGTGCCACCAGCAGAAAGACAGGGGGCTGTACCGATAGCAATCAGCCCCAGCATTTT
TRBJ2-3 | - | - | TRBV19 | CASSIIWLPTDTQYF | TGTGCCAGTAGTATAATCTGGTTACCCACAGATACGCAGTATTTT
TRBJ1-1 | - | - | TRBV19 | CASRPGQNTEAFF | TGTGCCAGTAGACCCGGACAGAACACTGAAGCTTTCTTT
TRBJ1-2 | TRBD1 | - | TRBV6-1 | CASSEVKTGGGWNYGYTF | TGTGCCAGCAGTGAGGTGAAGACAGGGGGAGGGTGGAACTATGGCTACACCTTC
TRBJ1-5 | - | - | TRBV19 | CASSIARRGNQPQHF | TGTGCCAGTAGTATAGCCCGTCGGGGCAATCAGCCCCAGCATTTT
TRBJ2-3 | TRBD1 | - | TRBV5-1 | CASSLIPRDRGTDTQYF | TGCGCCAGCAGCTTGATCCCCCGGGACAGGGGTACAGATACGCAGTATTTT
TRBJ2-5 | - | - | TRBV18 | CASSAGAQETQYF | TGTGCCAGCTCGGCCGGGGCCCAAGAGACCCAGTACTTC
TRBJ2-3 | TRBD1 | once | TRBV5-1 | CASSLDRGRKDTQYF | TGCGCCAGCAGCTTGGACAGGGGCCGGAAAGATACGCAGTATTTT
TRBJ1-4 | - | - | TRBV5-8 | CASSSTRQAENEKLFF | TGTGCCAGCAGCTCGACCCGACAGGCCGAGAATGAAAAACTGTTTTTT
TRBJ1-2 | - | few | TRBV19 | CASSMGRERWNGYTF | TGTGCCAGTAGTATGGGCAGGGAAAGGTGGAATGGCTACACCTTC
TRBJ2-5 | TRBD1 | - | TRBV28 | CASSFGTGTGPQETQYF | TGTGCCAGCAGTTTTGGTACCGGGACAGGGCCCCAAGAGACCCAGTACTTC
TRBJ2-7 | - | - | TRBV9 | CASSALGGGPSEQYF | TGTGCCAGCAGCGCTCTCGGAGGAGGTCCGAGCGAGCAGTACTTC
TRBJ2-7 | TRBD2 | once | TRBV27 | CASSPEGGLRAFYEQYF | TGTGCCAGCAGTCCAGAGGGAGGGCTGAGGGCCTTTTACGAGCAGTACTTC
TRBJ2-3 | TRBD2 | - | TRBV6-1 | CASRGLAHNTDTQYF | TGTGCCAGCAGGGGACTAGCGCATAACACAGATACGCAGTATTTT
TRBJ2-7 | TRBD1 | - | TRBV28 | CASSFATGATYEQYF | TGTGCCAGCAGTTTCGCGACAGGGGCGACCTACGAGCAGTACTTC
TRBJ2-1 | - | - | TRBV5-4 | CASTPGRGNEQFF | TGTGCCAGCACCCCGGGGAGAGGGAATGAGCAGTTCTTC
TRBJ2-7 | TRBD1 | - | TRBV28 | CASSLVGQGERWRYEQYF | TGTGCCAGCAGTTTAGTGGGACAGGGTGAGCGGTGGCGCTACGAGCAGTACTTC
TRBJ2-7 | - | once | TRBV5-5 | CASSLAPGYLLIYEQYF | TGTGCCAGCAGCTTGGCCCCGGGTTACCTGTTAATCTACGAGCAGTACTTC
TRBJ1-2 | TRBD1 | once | TRBV7-2 | CASSLYLRTGPNYGYTF | TGTGCCAGCAGCTTATACCTTCGGACAGGACCCAACTATGGCTACACCTTC
TRBJ1-5 | - | - | TRBV5-5 | CASSFHSGDSNQPQHF | TGTGCCAGCAGCTTTCATTCCGGGGACAGCAATCAGCCCCAGCATTTT
TRBJ2-2 | TRBD2 | once | TRBV4-2 | CASRQAGPRAGELFF | TGTGCCAGCAGGCAAGCGGGACCTAGGGCCGGGGAGCTGTTTTTT
TRBJ2-3 | - | - | TRBV7-9 | CASSPPGHDPTDTQYF | TGTGCCAGCAGCCCCCCGGGACATGACCCCACAGATACGCAGTATTTT
TRBJ1-2 | - | - | TRBV15 | CATSRDIPSISYGYTF | TGTGCCACCAGCAGAGATATTCCCTCCATTTCCTATGGCTACACCTTC
TRBJ2-5 | - | - | TRBV4-3 | CASSQDPGPAAETQYF | TGCGCCAGCAGCCAGGACCCGGGACCGGCGGCAGAGACCCAGTACTTC
TRBJ1-1 | - | - | TRBV19 | CASEDGGVAEAFF | TGTGCCAGTGAGGACGGCGGGGTCGCTGAAGCTTTCTTT
TRBJ2-3 | - | - | TRBV6-1 | CASSGNGQPHTDTQYF | TGTGCCAGCAGTGGGAACGGCCAGCCTCACACAGATACGCAGTATTTT
TRBJ1-3 | TRBD1 | - | TRBV2 | CASSEVRQGVTGNTIYF | TGTGCCAGCAGTGAAGTCCGACAGGGTGTTACTGGAAACACCATATATTTT
TRBJ1-3 | - | - | TRBV27 | CASSKTGRGNTIYF | TGTGCCAGCAGCAAAACAGGGCGGGGAAACACCATATATTTT
TRBJ1-4 | - | - | TRBV7-8 | CASSNGWTTNEKLFF | TGTGCCAGCAGTAATGGCTGGACAACTAATGAAAAACTGTTTTTT
TRBJ1-5 | TRBD1 | - | TRBV5-1 | CASSPGGQPQHF | TGCGCCAGCAGCCCAGGGGGCCAGCCCCAGCATTTT
TRBJ2-5 | TRBD1 | - | TRBV18 | CASSPTQRTGVRQTQYF | TGTGCCAGCTCACCGACACAACGGACAGGGGTTAGGCAGACCCAGTACTTC
TRBJ2-1 | TRBD1 | - | TRBV6-1 | CASSARDRTWGNEQFF | TGTGCCAGCAGTGCCCGGGACAGGACGTGGGGCAATGAGCAGTTCTTC
TRBJ2-1 | TRBD2 | once | TRBV10-3 | CAIRGTSGSPSYNEQFF | TGTGCCATCAGGGGGACTAGCGGGAGTCCCTCCTACAATGAGCAGTTCTTC